This TCR beta chain was sequenced for a study of cytomegalovirus exposure and HLA in healthy donors. The overall study: There were around 390 genotyped donors. Of these, roughly 86% fell in the genetic ancestry cluster associated with self-reported Caucasian donors.

Each donor was healthy, and each was a bone marrow donor. Both 60 Vbeta primers and 13 Jbeta primers went into the PCR. Using immunoSEQ multiplex PCR, the repertoire was profiled, and TCRdb retains in-frame clones only, with some absent. The table has 160,000 or so clones, approximately 80% seen once. This CDR3 has 14 amino acids. Trimming cost V 6 bases and J 0 bases; bases outside gene matches: 1. In germline, CDR1 is WSHSY, CDR2 SAAADI. General observations from the study: Several top significant clusters appeared, in a later analysis, to be linked to common viral pathogens.

Remarks on this clone: Its specificity is unknown.

The V call is TRBV10-2, the J call TRBJ2-2; 7 bases are shared with TRBD1. The sequence derives from a woman aged 18-29 years in good health and CMV-seronegative. Material for sequencing was PBMCs. The CDR3 DNA reads TGCGCCAGCAGGGGGACAGCGAACACCGGGGAGCTGTTTTTT. Its protein is CASRGTANTGELFF.